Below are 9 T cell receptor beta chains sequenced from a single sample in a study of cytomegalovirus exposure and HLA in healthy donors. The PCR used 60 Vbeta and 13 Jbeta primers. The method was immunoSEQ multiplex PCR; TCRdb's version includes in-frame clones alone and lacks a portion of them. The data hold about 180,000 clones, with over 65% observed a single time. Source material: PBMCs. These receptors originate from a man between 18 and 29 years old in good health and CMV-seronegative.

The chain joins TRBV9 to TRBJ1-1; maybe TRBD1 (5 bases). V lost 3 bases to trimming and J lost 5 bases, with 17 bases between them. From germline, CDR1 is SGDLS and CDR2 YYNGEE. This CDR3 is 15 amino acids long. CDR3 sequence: CASSAGAKGTTEAFF. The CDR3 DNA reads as TGTGCCAGCAGCGCCGGGGCGAAGGGGACTACTGAAGCTTTCTTT.

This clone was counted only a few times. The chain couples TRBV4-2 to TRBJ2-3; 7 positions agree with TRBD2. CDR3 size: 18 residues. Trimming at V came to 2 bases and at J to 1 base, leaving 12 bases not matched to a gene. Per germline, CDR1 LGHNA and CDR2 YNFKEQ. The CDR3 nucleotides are TGTGCCAGCAGCCAATCTAGCGGCGGTCAACCACGCACAGATACGCAGTATTTT. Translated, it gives CASSQSSGGQPRTDTQYF.

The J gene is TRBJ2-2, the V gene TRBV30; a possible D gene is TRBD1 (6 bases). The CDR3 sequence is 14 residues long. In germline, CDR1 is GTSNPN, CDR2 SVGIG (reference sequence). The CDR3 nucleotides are TGTGGACTGCAGGGCTTAAGGGGGACCGGGGAGCTGTTTTTT. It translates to CGLQGLRGTGELFF. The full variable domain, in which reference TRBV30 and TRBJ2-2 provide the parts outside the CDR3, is SQTIHQWPATLVQPVGSPLSLECTVEGTSNPNLYWYRQAAGRGLQLLFYSVGIGQISSEVPQNLSASRPQDRQFILSSKKLLLSDSGFYLCGLQGLRGTGELFFGEGSRLTVL.

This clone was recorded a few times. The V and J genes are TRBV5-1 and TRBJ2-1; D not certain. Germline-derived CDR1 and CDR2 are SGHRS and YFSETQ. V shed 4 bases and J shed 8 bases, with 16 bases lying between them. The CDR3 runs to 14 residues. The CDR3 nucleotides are TGCGCCAGCAGCCTAGTAAGGAATCGCGATGAGCAGTTCTTC. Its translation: CASSLVRNRDEQFF.

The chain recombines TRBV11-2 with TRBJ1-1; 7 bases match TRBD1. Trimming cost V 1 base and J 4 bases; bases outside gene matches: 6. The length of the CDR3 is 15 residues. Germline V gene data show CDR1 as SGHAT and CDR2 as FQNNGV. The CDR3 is CASSLGKGGITEAFF. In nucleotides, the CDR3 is TGTGCCAGCAGCTTAGGGAAAGGGGGCATCACTGAAGCTTTCTTT.

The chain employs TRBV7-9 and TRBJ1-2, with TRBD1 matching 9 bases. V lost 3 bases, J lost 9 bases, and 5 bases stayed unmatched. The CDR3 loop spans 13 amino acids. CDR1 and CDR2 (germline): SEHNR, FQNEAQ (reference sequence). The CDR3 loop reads CASSFGQGLSYTF. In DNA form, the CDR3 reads TGTGCCAGCAGCTTCGGACAGGGGCTAAGCTACACCTTC.

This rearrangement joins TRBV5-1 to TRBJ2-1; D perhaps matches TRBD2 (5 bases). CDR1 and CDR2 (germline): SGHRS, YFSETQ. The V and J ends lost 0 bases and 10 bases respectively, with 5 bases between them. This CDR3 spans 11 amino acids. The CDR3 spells CASSLEREQFF. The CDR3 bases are TGCGCCAGCAGCTTGGAGCGGGAGCAGTTCTTC. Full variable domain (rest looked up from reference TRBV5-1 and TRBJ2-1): KAGVTQTPRYLIKTRGQQVTLSCSPISGHRSVSWYQQTPGQGLQFLFEYFSETQRNKGNFPGRFSGRQFSNSRSEMNVSTLELGDSALYLCASSLEREQFFGPGTRLTVL.

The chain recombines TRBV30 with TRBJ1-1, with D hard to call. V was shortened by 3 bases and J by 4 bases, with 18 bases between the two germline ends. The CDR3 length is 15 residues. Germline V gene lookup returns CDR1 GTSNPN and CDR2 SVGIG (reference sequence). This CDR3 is CAWSLRRVRGTEAFF. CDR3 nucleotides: TGTGCCTGGAGCCTAAGGCGTGTTCGAGGCACTGAAGCTTTCTTT.

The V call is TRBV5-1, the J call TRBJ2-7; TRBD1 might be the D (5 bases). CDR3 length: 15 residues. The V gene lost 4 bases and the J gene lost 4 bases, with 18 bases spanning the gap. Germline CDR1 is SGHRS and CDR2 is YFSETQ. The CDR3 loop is CASSLQGAPRYEQYF. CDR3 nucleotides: TGCGCCAGCAGCCTTCAGGGCGCGCCCCGTTACGAGCAGTACTTC.